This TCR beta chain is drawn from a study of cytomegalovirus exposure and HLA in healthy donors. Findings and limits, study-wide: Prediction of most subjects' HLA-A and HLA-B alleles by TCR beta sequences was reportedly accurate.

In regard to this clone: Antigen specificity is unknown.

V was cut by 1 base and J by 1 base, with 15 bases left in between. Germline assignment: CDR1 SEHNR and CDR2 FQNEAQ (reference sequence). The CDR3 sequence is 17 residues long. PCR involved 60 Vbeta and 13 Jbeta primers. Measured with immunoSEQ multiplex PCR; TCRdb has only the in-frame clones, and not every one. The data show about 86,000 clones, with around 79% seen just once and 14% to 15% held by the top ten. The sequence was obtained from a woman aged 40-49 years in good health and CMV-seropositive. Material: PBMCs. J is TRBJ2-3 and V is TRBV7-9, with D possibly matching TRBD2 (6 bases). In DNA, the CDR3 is TGTGCCAGCAGCTTAGGGGGGGTGGGCCAGCGCACAGATACGCAGTATTTT. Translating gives CASSLGGVGQRTDTQYF.